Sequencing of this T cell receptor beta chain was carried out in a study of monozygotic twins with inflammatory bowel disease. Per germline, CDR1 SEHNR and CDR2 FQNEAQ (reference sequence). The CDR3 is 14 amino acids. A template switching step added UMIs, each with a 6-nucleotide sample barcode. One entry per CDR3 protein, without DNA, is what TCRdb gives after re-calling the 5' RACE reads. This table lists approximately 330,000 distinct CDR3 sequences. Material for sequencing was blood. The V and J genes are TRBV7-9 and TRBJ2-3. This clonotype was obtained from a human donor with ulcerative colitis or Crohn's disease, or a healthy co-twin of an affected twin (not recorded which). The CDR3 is CASSLSGEADTQYF.